The 5 T cell receptor beta chains in this list originate from one sample, sequenced in a study of T-cell reconstitution after alpha-beta-depleted transplantation in children (dated by TCRdb to 2015 to 2016). Library prep was done by PCR. The sequencer was an Illumina HiSeq 2500. TCR libraries were prepared with molecular barcoding, using unique molecular identifiers to normalize TCRbeta repertoire quantification. TCRdb reworked the public reads: Q25 trimming with fastp, MiXCR clone assembly, productive beta chains retained. Each entry is one CDR3 protein sequence, shown with its most common DNA and genes. Within this sample are 65,000 to 70,000 distinct CDR3 sequences, with 4% to 5% of them counted one time only. The ten largest clones add up to under 20% of the sample. The label giving this sample's treatment or condition can be read as: allogeneic hematopoietic cell transplantation with graft depleted of TCRalphabeta T cells and CD19 B cells.

The specimen was PBMCs, mostly from graft donor cells, collected 180 days after TCRalphabeta/CD19-depleted stem cell transplant. These receptors came from a boy younger than two who had a stem cell transplant for acute myeloid leukemia, so the T cells may come from the graft donor.

This clonotype was detected many times. V and J are TRBV20-1 and TRBJ2-3; D remains unclear. CDR3 size: 13 residues. Germline assignment: CDR1 DFQATT and CDR2 SNEGSKA (reference sequence). Trimming removed 2 bases at V and 3 bases at J, with 9 bases between. In DNA, the CDR3 is TGCAGTGCTAGAACGTTTGAAACAGATACGCAGTATTTT. It codes for CSARTFETDTQYF.

This clonotype came up many times. J is TRBJ1-1 and V is TRBV6-1; 12 nucleotides match TRBD1. The CDR3 runs 16 residues. V shed 6 bases, J shed 3 bases, and the junction held 8 bases outside the gene matches. In germline, CDR1 is MNHNS, CDR2 SASEGT. The CDR3 sequence is CASSPPGQGAHTEAFF. CDR3 in DNA: TGTGCCAGCAGCCCTCCGGGACAGGGGGCTCACACTGAAGCTTTCTTT.

This clonotype was seen repeatedly, ten times or more. V usage is TRBV12-3 or TRBV12-4 and J usage is TRBJ2-5, with no clear D. The length of the CDR3 is 14 residues. V was trimmed by 3 bases and J by 3 bases, leaving 11 bases between them. This CDR3 is CASSFEGSEETQYF. CDR3 DNA sequence: TGTGCCAGCAGTTTTGAAGGGTCTGAAGAGACCCAGTACTTC.

There are many counts of this clonotype. Here the CDR3 DNA reads TGTGCCAGCAGCTTATTAGGACGCACTGAAGCTTTCTTT. Amino acid sequence: CASSLLGRTEAFF. J is TRBJ1-1 and V is TRBV7-9; D gene unclear. This CDR3 comprises 13 residues. The germline V and J ends were trimmed by 2 bases and 4 bases, with 8 bases remaining between them. Germline loops: CDR1 SEHNR, CDR2 FQNEAQ (reference sequence).

This clonotype was seen ten or more times. CDR3 bases: TGCAGCGTTGCGGCGGGGGGGACCTACGAGCAGTACTTC. Protein: CSVAAGGTYEQYF. This chain connects TRBV29-1 to TRBJ2-7; 9 bases are a match to TRBD2. Per germline, CDR1 SQVTM and CDR2 ANQGSEA. The CDR3 has 13 amino acids. Losses at the gene ends were 4 bases for V and 2 bases for J; bases not matched to a gene: 3.